The 20 T cell receptor beta chains below all came from one sample that was sequenced in a study of blood T cell repertoires in COVID-19 (TCRdb year 2020). The library was produced with the immunoSEQ multiplex PCR assay. Imported from immuneACCESS, the table was reduced by TCRdb to in-frame sequences with V and J called. These copies leave out some clones; in studies compared against another copy, an unresolved V gene accounts for under half, and the cause of the remainder is not known. Counted in this sample were 210,000 or so clones; approximately 80% of them appeared once. The ten largest clones add up to 8.5% to 12% of the sample. Sequencing input: peripheral blood. Every receptor here comes from a woman older than 75 with acute or convalescent COVID-19.

This chain connects TRBV27 to TRBJ1-1; TRBD1 is a possible D gene (5 bases). Trimming stripped 5 bases from V and 4 bases from J, with 14 bases between. The germline CDR1 and CDR2 sequences are MNHEY and SMNVEV (reference sequence). The CDR3 extends over 14 amino acids. The CDR3 nucleotides are TGTGCCAGCAGTACATCAGGGCCCGGCACTGAAGCTTTCTTT. This gives the protein CASSTSGPGTEAFF.

V usage is TRBV28 and J usage is TRBJ1-3, with 7 positions matching TRBD1. The CDR3 spans 15 residues. V lost 5 bases to trimming and J lost 0 bases; unmatched junction nucleotides: 4. CDR1 MDHEN and CDR2 SYDVKM come from the germline V gene. CDR3 DNA: TGTGCCAGCAGTGTCGGACAGGTCTCTGGAAACACCATATATTTT. Its protein is CASSVGQVSGNTIYF.

The chain is built from TRBV5-1 and TRBJ1-1, with a tentative D call TRBD1 (5 bases). Trimming cost V 2 bases and J 1 base, with 12 bases left between them. Germline V gene sequence: CDR1 SGHRS, CDR2 YFSETQ. This CDR3 contains 15 residues. DNA of the CDR3: TGCGCCAGCAGCTTCTCAGGGTCTGGGAACACTGAAGCTTTCTTT. It yields the protein CASSFSGSGNTEAFF.

J is TRBJ1-2 and V is TRBV7-2, with D possibly being TRBD1 (5 bases). V lost 2 bases, J lost 6 bases, and 10 bases lay in between. CDR3 length: 13 residues. Per germline, CDR1 SGHTA and CDR2 FQGNSA. In DNA form, the CDR3 reads TGTGCCAGCAGCTTACCGACAGAGGATGGCTACACCTTC. The encoded protein is CASSLPTEDGYTF.

J is TRBJ2-3 and V is TRBV21-1; the tabulated D call, TRBD1, remains unverified against the DNA. TRBV21-1 is described as a pseudogene. The CDR3 totals 16 residues. The CDR3 sequence: CASSYPTGPESDTQYF. The DNA for the CDR3 is TGTGCCAGCAGCTACCCGACAGGGCCCGAATCAGATACGCAGTATTTT.

The V call is TRBV12-3 or TRBV12-4, the J call TRBJ1-5; D possibly corresponds to TRBD1 (5 bases). This CDR3 is 13 amino acids long. V was clipped by 6 bases and J by 5 bases, with 11 bases between them. The CDR3 DNA sequence: TGTGCCAGCAGACGAGACAGTGATCAGCCCCAGCATTTT. The encoded protein is CASRRDSDQPQHF.

V is TRBV19 and J is TRBJ1-5; D gene ambiguous. This CDR3 has 13 residues. V was cut by 5 bases and J by 3 bases, with 8 bases left in between. Germline CDR1 LNHDA, CDR2 SQIVND (reference sequence). For the CDR3, the DNA is TGTGCCAGTAGTGGGCAGATCAATCAGCCCCAGCATTTT. Protein product: CASSGQINQPQHF.

The CDR3 DNA reads as TGTGCTAGTGAGACGATCCGAACTCGGGTAAAAGGCAATGAGCAGTTCTTC. Amino acids: CASETIRTRVKGNEQFF. The chain couples TRBV12-5 to TRBJ2-1; no definite D call. The CDR3 is 17 amino acids. Germline assignment: CDR1 LGHNT and CDR2 FRNRAP. V lost 7 bases to trimming and J lost 6 bases, with 25 bases between them. Drawing the rest from reference TRBV12-5 and TRBJ2-1, the complete variable domain is DARVTQTPRHKVTEMGQEVTMRCQPILGHNTVFWYRQTMMQGLELLAYFRNRAPLDDSGMPKDRFSAEMPDATLATLKIQPSEPRDSAVYFCASETIRTRVKGNEQFFGPGTRLTVL.

This clone was counted many times. The chain couples TRBV7-6 to TRBJ2-3; a possible D gene is TRBD2 (7 bases). With 2 bases removed from V and 1 base from J, the gap between germline ends came to 10 bases. Germline values: CDR1 SGHVS, CDR2 FNYEAQ. There are 15 residues in the CDR3. CDR3 in DNA: TGTGCCAGCAGCTTATCGGGGGGCCGCACAGATACGCAGTATTTT. It specifies CASSLSGGRTDTQYF.

The genes are TRBV12-5 and TRBJ1-5, with D unresolved. The CDR3 runs 11 residues. From germline, CDR1 is LGHNT and CDR2 FRNRAP. V lost 5 bases to trimming and J lost 9 bases, with 8 bases between them. The CDR3: CASGGGRPQHF. CDR3 coding DNA: TGTGCTAGTGGTGGAGGTAGGCCCCAGCATTTT.

This clone was seen only a few times. This sequence joins TRBV4-1 and TRBJ1-2; 8 bases match TRBD1. The V and J ends lost 2 bases and 8 bases, in that order; junction bases with no gene match: 10. Per germline, CDR1 MGHRA and CDR2 YSYEKL. This CDR3 has 15 residues. CDR3 sequence (DNA): TGCGCCAGCAGCCAAATTGGACAGGGAGATCGAGGCTACACCTTC. This encodes CASSQIGQGDRGYTF.

The chain employs TRBV5-1 and TRBJ2-1; 9 bases align to TRBD2. Germline trimming cut 7 bases from V and 6 bases from J; bases unmatched to any gene: 5. This CDR3 contains 13 residues. Germline values: CDR1 SGHRS, CDR2 YFSETQ. CDR3 in amino acids: CASGAREGNEQFF. The DNA of the CDR3 is TGCGCCAGCGGTGCGCGGGAGGGCAATGAGCAGTTCTTC.

The chain is built from TRBV7-9 and TRBJ2-2; 7 bases map to TRBD2. After removal of 5 bases from V and 6 bases from J, the junction contained 6 bases not matched to a gene. Looked up from germline, CDR1 is SEHNR and CDR2 is FQNEAQ (reference sequence). The CDR3 runs to 14 residues. CDR3 bases: TGTGCCAGCAGCCCCCAGGGAGGGGCCGGGGAGCTGTTTTTT. This codes for CASSPQGGAGELFF.

The J gene is TRBJ2-7, the V gene TRBV7-9; the D gene is possibly TRBD2 (6 bases). Germline lookup yields CDR1 SEHNR and CDR2 FQNEAQ (reference sequence). With 5 bases removed from V and 5 bases from J, the gap between germline ends came to 16 bases. CDR3 length: 14 amino acids. The CDR3 spells CASSDPPGLDEQYF. CDR3 nucleotides: TGTGCCAGCAGCGACCCCCCGGGACTCGACGAGCAGTACTTC.

This chain joins TRBV3-1 (or the pseudogene TRBV3-2) and TRBJ1-2; D not resolved. CDR1 is LGHDT and CDR2 is YNNKEL in the germline V gene (reference sequence). V was cut by 0 bases and J by 7 bases, with 9 bases left in between. The CDR3 is made up of 13 amino acids. The DNA for the CDR3 is TGTGCCAGCAGCCAAGATCTAATCCGTGGCTACACCTTC. It codes for CASSQDLIRGYTF.

The chain carries TRBV3-1 (or the pseudogene TRBV3-2) and TRBJ1-2; 8 nucleotides line up with TRBD1. This CDR3 comprises 15 residues. V gave up 5 bases and J gave up 8 bases; unmatched junction bases: 13. Germline V gives CDR1 LGHDT, CDR2 YNNKEL (reference sequence). This CDR3 reads CASSSLGGQVLGYTF. The CDR3 nucleotides read TGTGCCAGCAGCTCCCTGGGGGGACAGGTTCTCGGCTACACCTTC.

The chain couples TRBV7-6 to TRBJ2-5; 10 bases map to TRBD2. Germline trimming cut 6 bases from V and 4 bases from J; bases unmatched to any gene: 14. Germline V gene data show CDR1 as SGHVS and CDR2 as FNYEAQ. This CDR3 contains 17 residues. The CDR3 sequence is CASRALPSGGTLETQYF. DNA for the CDR3: TGTGCCAGCAGGGCCCTGCCTAGCGGGGGTACCTTAGAGACCCAGTACTTC.

This clone was detected a few times. The rearrangement uses TRBV27 and TRBJ2-1; 9 nucleotides line up with TRBD1. The germline CDR1 and CDR2 sequences are MNHEY and SMNVEV (reference sequence). CDR3 length equals 16 residues. After removal of 3 bases from V and 12 bases from J, the junction contained 15 bases not matched to a gene. CDR3 sequence (DNA): TGTGCCAGCAGTTTTATTAGCGTGGACAGGGGCTCAGGGCAGTTCTTC. Amino acids: CASSFISVDRGSGQFF.

V gene TRBV9 combines with J gene TRBJ2-5; TRBD2 agrees at 7 bases. Germline values: CDR1 SGDLS, CDR2 YYNGEE. This CDR3 comprises 17 residues. The V and J ends lost 3 bases and 4 bases, in that order; junction bases with no gene match: 15. The CDR3 DNA reads TGTGCCAGCAGCGCCACCAGAGCGGGGAGGGGAAGAGAGACCCAGTACTTC. It codes for CASSATRAGRGRETQYF. Looking up the rest from reference TRBV9 and TRBJ2-5 gives the full variable domain: DSGVTQTPKHLITATGQRVTLRCSPRSGDLSVYWYQQSLDQGLQFLIQYYNGEERAKGNILERFSAQQFPDLHSELNLSSLELGDSALYFCASSATRAGRGRETQYFGPGTRLLVL.

This chain uses TRBV11-2 with TRBJ1-3; tentative D call: TRBD1 (5 bases). The CDR3 loop spans 15 amino acids. Per the germline V gene, CDR1 is SGHAT and CDR2 is FQNNGV. Deletions cut 5 bases from V and 0 bases from J, with 11 bases between. CDR3 protein: CASSPDSLSGNTIYF. CDR3 nucleotide sequence: TGTGCCAGCAGCCCAGACAGCCTCTCTGGAAACACCATATATTTT.